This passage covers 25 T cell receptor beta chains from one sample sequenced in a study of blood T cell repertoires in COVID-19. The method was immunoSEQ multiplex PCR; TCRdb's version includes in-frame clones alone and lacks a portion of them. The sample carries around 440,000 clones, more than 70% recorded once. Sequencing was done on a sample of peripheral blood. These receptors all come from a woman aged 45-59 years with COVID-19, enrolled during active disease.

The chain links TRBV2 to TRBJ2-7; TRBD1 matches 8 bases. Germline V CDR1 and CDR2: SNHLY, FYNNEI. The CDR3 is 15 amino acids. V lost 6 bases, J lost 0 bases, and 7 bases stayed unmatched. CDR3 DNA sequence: TGTGCCAGCAGCGCCCGGACAGGGAGCTCCTACGAGCAGTACTTC. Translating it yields CASSARTGSSYEQYF.

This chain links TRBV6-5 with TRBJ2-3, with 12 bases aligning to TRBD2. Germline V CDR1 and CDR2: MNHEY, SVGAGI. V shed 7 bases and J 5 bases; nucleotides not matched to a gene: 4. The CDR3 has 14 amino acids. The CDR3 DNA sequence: TGTGCCAGCAAGCTAGCGGGGGGGCGAGATACGCAGTATTTT. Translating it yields CASKLAGGRDTQYF.

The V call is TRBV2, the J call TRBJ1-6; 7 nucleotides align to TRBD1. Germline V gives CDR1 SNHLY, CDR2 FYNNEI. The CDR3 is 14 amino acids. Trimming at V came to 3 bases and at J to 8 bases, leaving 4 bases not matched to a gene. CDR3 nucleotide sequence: TGTGCCAGCAGTGACAGGGGGAATTATTCACCCCTCCACTTT. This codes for CASSDRGNYSPLHF.

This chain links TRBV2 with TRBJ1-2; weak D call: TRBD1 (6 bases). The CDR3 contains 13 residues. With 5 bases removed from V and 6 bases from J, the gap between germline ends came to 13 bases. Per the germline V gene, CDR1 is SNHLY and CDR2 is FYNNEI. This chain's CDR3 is CASSYRVWNGYTF. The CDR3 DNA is TGTGCCAGCAGTTACAGGGTTTGGAATGGCTACACCTTC.

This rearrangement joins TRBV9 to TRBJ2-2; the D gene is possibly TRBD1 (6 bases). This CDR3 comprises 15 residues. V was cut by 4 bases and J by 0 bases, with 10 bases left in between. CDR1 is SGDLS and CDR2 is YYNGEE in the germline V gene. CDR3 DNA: TGTGCCAGCAGCCCTTGGACAGCGAACACCGGGGAGCTGTTTTTT. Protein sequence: CASSPWTANTGELFF.

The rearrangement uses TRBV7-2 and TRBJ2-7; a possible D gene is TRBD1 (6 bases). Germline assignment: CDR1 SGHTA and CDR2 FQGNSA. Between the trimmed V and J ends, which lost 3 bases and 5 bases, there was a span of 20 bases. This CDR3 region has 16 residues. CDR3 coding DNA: TGTGCCAGCAGCTTCCCTCGACAGATGTGGGGGCACGAGCAGTACTTC. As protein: CASSFPRQMWGHEQYF.

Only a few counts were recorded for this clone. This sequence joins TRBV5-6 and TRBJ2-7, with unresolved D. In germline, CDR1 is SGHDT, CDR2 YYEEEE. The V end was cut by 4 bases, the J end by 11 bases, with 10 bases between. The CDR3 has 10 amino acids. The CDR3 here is CASSPGSEYF. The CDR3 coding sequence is TGTGCCAGCAGCCCGGGTAGTGAGTACTTC.

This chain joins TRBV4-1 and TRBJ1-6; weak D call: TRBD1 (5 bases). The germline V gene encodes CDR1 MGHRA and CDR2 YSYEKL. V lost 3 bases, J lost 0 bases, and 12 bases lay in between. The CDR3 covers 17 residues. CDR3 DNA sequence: TGCGCCAGCAGCCAGGTCAACAGGTTCTCCTATAATTCACCCCTCCACTTT. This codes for CASSQVNRFSYNSPLHF.

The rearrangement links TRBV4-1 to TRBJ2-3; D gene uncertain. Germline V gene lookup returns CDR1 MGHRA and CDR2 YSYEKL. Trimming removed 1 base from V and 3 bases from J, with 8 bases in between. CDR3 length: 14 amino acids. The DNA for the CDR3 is TGCGCCAGCAGCCAAGTAATAGTAACAGATACGCAGTATTTT. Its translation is CASSQVIVTDTQYF.

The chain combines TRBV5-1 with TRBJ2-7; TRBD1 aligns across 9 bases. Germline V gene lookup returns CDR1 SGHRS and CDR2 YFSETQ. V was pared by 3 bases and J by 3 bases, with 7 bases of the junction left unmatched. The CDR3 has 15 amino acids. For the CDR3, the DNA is TGCGCCAGCAGCTCGGGACAGGGCTTAATCTACGAGCAGTACTTC. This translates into CASSSGQGLIYEQYF.

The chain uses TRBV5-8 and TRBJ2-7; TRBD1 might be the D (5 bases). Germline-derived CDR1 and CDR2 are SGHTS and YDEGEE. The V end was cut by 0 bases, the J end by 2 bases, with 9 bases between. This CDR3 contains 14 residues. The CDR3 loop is CASSLGAGTYEQYF. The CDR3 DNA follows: TGTGCCAGCAGCTTGGGGGCAGGGACCTACGAGCAGTACTTC.

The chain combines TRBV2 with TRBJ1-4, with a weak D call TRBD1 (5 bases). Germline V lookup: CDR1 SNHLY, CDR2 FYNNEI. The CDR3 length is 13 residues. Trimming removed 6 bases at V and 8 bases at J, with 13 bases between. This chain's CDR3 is CASRSVPGEKLFF. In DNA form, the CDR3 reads TGTGCCAGCAGATCAGTTCCAGGGGAAAAACTGTTTTTT.

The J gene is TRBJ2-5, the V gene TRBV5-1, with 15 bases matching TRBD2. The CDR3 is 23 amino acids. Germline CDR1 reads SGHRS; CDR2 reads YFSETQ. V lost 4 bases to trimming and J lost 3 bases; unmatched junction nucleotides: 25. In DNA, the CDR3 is TGCGCCAGCAGCCCCGTGGGTGCGACCGGCAGCGGACTAGCGGGGGGGAAGGAAGAGACCCAGTACTTC. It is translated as CASSPVGATGSGLAGGKEETQYF.

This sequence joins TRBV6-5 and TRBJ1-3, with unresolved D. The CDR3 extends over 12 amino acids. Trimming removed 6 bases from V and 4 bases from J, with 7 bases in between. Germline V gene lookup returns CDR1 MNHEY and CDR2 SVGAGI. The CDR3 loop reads CASSPQGNTIYF. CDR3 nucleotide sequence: TGTGCCAGCAGCCCCCAAGGAAACACCATATATTTT.

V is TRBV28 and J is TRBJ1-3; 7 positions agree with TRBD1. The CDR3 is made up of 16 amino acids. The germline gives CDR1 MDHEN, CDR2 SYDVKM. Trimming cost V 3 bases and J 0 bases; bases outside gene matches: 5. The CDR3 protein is CASSFPGQLSGNTIYF. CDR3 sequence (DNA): TGTGCCAGCAGTTTCCCGGGACAGCTCTCTGGAAACACCATATATTTT.

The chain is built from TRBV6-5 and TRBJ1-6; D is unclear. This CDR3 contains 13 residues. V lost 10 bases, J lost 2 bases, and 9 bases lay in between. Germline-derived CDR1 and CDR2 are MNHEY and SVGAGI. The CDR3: CATAVTYNSPLHF. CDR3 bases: TGTGCCACCGCGGTGACCTATAATTCACCCCTCCACTTT.

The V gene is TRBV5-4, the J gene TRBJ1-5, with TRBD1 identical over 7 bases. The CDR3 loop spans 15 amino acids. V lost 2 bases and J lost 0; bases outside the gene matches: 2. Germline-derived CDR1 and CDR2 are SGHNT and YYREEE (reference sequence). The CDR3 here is CASSLGGNSNQPQHF. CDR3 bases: TGTGCCAGCAGCTTAGGGGGCAATAGCAATCAGCCCCAGCATTTT.

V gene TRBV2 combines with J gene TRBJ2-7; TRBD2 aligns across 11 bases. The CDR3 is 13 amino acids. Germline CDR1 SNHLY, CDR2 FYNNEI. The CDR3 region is CASGTSGRTEQYF. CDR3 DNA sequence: TGTGCAAGCGGGACTAGCGGTCGGACCGAGCAGTACTTC.

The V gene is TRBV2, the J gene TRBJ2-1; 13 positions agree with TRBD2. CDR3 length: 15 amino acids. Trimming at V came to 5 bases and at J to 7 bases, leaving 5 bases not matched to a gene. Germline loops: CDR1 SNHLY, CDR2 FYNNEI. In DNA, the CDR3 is TGTGCCAGCAGTCTGACTAGCGGGGGGTATAATGAGCAGTTCTTC. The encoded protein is CASSLTSGGYNEQFF.

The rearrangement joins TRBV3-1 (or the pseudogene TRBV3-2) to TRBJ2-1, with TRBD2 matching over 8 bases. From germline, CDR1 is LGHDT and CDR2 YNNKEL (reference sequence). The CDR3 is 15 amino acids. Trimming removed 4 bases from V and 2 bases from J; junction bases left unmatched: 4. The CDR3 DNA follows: TGTGCCAGCAGCCCTAATAGCGGGGCCTACAATGAGCAGTTCTTC. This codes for CASSPNSGAYNEQFF.

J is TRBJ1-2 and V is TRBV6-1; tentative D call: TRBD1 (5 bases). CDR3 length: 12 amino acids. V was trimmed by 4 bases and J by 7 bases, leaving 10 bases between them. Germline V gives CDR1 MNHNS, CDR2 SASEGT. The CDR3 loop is CASSVAGGGYTF. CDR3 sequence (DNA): TGTGCCAGCAGTGTAGCGGGGGGTGGCTACACCTTC.

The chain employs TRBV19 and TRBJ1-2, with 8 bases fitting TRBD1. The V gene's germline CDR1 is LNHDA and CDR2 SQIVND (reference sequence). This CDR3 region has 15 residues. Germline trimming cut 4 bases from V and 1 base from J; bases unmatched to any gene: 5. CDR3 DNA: TGTGCCAGTAGTACCCAAGGACAGGGTAACTATGGCTACACCTTC. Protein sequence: CASSTQGQGNYGYTF.

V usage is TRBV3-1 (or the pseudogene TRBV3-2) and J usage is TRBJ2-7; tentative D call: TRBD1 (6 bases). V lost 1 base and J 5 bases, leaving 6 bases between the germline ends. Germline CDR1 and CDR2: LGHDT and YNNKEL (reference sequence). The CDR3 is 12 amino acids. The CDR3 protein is CASSQGQDEQYF. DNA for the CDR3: TGTGCCAGCAGCCAAGGACAGGACGAGCAGTACTTC.

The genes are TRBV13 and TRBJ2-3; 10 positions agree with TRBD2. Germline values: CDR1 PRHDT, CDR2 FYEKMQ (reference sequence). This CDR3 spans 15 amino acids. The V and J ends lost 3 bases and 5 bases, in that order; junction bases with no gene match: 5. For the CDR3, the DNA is TGTGCCAGCAGCTTCGGGCTAGCGGGGGAAGATACGCAGTATTTT. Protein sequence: CASSFGLAGEDTQYF. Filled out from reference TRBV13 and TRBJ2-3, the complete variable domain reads AAGVIQSPRHLIKEKRETATLKCYPIPRHDTVYWYQQGPGQDPQFLISFYEKMQSDKGSIPDRFSAQQFSDYHSELNMSSLELGDSALYFCASSFGLAGEDTQYFGPGTRLTVL.

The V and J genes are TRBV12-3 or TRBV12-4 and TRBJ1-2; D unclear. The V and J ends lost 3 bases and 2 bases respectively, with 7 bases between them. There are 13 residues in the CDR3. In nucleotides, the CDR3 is TGTGCCAGCAGTTTGCGTAACAACTATGGCTACACCTTC. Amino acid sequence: CASSLRNNYGYTF.